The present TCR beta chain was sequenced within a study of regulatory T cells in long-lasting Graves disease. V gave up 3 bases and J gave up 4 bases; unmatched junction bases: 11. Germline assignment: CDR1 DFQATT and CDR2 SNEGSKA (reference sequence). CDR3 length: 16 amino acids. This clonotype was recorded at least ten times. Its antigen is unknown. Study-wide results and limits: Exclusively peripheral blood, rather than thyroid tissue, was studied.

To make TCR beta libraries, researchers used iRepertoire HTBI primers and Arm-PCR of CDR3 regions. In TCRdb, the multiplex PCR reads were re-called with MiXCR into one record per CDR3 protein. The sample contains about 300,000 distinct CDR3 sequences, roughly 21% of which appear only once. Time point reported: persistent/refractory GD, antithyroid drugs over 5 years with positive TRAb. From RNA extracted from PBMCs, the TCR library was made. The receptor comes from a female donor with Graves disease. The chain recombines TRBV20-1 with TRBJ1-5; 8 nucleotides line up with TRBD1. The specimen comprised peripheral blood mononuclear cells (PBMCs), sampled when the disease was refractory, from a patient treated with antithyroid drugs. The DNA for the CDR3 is TGCAGTGCTAGTCATTACCGGGACAGGAGTAATCAGCCCCAGCATTTT. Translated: CSASHYRDRSNQPQHF.